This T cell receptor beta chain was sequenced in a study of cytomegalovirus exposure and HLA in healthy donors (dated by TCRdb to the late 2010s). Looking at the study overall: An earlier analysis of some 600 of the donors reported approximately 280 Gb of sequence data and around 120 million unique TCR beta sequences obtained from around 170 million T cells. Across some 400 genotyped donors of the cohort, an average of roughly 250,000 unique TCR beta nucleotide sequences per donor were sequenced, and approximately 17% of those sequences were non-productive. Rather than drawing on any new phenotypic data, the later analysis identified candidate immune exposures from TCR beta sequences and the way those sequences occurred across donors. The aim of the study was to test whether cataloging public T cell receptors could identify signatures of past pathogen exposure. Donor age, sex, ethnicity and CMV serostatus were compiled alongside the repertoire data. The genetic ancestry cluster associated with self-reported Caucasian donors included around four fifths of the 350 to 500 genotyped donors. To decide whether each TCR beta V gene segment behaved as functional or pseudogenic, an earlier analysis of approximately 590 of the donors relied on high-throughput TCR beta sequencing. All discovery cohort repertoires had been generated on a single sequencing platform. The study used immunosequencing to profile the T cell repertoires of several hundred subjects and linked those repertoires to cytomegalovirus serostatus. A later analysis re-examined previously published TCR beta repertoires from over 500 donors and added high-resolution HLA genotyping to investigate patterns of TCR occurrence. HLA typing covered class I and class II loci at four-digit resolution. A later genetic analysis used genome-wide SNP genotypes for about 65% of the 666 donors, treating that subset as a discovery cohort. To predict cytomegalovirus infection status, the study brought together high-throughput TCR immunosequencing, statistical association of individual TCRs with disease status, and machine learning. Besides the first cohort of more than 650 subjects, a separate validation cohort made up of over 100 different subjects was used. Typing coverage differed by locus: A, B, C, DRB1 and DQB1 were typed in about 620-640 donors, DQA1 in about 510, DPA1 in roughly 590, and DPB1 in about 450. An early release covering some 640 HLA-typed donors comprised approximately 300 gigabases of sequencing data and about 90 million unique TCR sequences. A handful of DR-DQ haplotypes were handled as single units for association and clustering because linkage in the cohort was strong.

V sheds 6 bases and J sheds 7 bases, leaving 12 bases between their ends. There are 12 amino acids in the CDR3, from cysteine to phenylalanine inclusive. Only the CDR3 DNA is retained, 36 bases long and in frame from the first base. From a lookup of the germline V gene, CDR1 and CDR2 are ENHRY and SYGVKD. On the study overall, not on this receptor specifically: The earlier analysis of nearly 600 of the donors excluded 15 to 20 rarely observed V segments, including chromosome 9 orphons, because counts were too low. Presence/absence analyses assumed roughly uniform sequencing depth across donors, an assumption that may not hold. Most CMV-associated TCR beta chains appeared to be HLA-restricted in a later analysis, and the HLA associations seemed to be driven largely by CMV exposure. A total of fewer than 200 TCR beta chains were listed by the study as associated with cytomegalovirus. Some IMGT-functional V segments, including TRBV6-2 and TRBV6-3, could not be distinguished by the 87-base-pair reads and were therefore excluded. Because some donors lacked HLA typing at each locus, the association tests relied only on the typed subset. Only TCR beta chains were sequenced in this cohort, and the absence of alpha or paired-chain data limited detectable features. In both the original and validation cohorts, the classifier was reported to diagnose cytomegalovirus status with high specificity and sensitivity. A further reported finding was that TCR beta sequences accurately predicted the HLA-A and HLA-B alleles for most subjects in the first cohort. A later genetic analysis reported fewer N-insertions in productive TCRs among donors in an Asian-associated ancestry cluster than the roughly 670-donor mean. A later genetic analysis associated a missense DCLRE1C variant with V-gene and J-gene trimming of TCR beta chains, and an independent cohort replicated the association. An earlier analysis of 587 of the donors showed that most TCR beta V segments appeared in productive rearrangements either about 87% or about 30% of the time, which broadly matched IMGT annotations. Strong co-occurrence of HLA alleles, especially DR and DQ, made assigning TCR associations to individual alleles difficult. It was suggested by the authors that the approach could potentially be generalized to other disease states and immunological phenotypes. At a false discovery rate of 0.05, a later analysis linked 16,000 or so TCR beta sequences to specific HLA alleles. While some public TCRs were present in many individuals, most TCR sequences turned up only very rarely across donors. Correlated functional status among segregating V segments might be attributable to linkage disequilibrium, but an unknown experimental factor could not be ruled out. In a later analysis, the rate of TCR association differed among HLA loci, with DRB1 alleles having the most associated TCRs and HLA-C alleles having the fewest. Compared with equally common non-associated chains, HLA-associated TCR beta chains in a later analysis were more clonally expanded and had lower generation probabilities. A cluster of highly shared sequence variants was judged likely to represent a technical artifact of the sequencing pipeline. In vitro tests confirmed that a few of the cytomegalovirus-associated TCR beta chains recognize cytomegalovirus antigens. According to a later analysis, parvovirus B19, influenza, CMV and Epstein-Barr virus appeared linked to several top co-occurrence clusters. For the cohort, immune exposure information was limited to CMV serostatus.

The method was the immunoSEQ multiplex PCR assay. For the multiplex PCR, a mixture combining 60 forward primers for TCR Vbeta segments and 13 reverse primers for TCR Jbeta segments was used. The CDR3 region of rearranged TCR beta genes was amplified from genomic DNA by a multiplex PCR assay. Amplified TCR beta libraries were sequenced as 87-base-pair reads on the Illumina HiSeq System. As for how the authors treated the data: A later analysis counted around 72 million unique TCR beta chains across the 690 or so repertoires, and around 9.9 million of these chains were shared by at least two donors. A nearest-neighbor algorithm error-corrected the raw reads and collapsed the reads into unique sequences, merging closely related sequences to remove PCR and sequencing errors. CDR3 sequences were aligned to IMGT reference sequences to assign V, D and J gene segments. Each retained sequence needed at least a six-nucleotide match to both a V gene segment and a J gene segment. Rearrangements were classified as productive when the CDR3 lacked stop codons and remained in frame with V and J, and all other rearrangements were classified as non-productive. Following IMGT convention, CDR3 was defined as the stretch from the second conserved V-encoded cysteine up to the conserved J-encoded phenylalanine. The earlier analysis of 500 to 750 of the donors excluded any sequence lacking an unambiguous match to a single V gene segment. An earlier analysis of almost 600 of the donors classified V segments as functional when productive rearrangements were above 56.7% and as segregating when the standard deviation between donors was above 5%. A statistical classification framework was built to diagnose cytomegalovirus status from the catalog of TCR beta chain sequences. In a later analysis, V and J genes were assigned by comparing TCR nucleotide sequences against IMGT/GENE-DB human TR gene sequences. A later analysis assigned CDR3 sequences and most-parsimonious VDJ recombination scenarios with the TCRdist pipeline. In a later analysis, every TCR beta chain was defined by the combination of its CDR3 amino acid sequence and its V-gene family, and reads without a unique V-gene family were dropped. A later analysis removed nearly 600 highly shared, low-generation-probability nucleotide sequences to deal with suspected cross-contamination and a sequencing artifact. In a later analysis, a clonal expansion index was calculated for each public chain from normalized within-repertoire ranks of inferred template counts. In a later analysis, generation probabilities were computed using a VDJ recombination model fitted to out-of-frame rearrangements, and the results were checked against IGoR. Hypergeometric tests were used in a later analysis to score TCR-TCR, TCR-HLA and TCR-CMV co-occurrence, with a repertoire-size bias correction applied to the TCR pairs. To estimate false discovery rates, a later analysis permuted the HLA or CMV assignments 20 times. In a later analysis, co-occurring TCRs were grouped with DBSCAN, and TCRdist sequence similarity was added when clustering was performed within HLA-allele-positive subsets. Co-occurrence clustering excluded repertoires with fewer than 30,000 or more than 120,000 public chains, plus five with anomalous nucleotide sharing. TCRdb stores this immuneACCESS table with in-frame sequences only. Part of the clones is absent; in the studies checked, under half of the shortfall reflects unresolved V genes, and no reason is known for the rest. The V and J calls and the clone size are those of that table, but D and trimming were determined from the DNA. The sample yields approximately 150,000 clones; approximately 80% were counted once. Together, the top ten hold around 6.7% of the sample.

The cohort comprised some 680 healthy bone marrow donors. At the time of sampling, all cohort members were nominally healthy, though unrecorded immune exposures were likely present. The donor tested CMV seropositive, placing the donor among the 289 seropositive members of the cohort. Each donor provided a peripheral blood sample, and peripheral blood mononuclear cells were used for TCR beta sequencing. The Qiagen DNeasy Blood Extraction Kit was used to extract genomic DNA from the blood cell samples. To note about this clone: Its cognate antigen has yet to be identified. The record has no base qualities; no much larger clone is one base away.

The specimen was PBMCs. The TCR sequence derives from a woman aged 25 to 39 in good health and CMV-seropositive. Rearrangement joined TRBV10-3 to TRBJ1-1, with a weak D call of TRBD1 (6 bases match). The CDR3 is CAISLGGLEAFF. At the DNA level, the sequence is TGTGCCATCAGCTTGGGGGGGCTTGAAGCTTTCTTT.